These 4 T cell receptor beta chains originate from one sample sequenced in a study of radiotherapy plus CTLA-4 blockade in lung cancer. The data were produced by immunoSEQ multiplex PCR, yet TCRdb's version contains in-frame clones alone and is incomplete. The data hold just under 45,000 clones, with less than 75% observed a single time. The specimen was peripheral blood, collected from a patient treated with radiotherapy plus ipilimumab. Receptors originate from a human donor with non-small cell lung cancer who had a partial response to radiotherapy plus ipilimumab.

The chain has TRBV13 and TRBJ2-1; 12 bases map to TRBD2. The CDR3 has 21 residues. V was clipped by 4 bases and J by 0 bases; unmatched bases: 16. From germline, CDR1 is PRHDT and CDR2 FYEKMQ (reference sequence). Here the CDR3 reads CASSSSGLAGFYISSYNEQFF. CDR3 coding DNA: TGTGCCAGCAGCTCGAGTGGACTAGCGGGATTCTACATTAGCTCCTACAATGAGCAGTTCTTC.

This chain's CDR3 is CASIGGGATGELFF. For the CDR3, the DNA is TGTGCCAGTATCGGAGGGGGCGCGACCGGGGAGCTGTTTTTT. The chain joins TRBV19 to TRBJ2-2; D is possibly TRBD1 (7 bases). CDR3 length: 14 amino acids. Germline CDR1 reads LNHDA; CDR2 reads SQIVND (reference sequence). With 7 bases removed from V and 5 bases from J, the gap between germline ends came to 14 bases.

V and J are TRBV2 and TRBJ2-3; D is possibly TRBD2 (6 bases). CDR1 is SNHLY and CDR2 is FYNNEI in the germline V gene. The CDR3 covers 15 residues. The V gene lost 0 bases and the J gene lost 6 bases, with 13 bases spanning the gap. The CDR3 spells CASSEAGTLTDTQYF. CDR3 bases: TGTGCCAGCAGTGAAGCGGGGACTCTCACGGATACGCAGTATTTT.

This sequence joins TRBV4-3 and TRBJ1-2; D call uncertain. The CDR3 runs to 14 residues. Trimming stripped 0 bases from V and 8 bases from J, with 13 bases between. From germline, CDR1 is LGHNA and CDR2 YSLEER. CDR3: CASSQELLAYGYTF. CDR3 nucleotides: TGCGCCAGCAGCCAAGAACTACTGGCCTACGGCTACACCTTC.